This passage covers 8 T cell receptor beta chains from one sample sequenced in a study of shared clonotypes between healthy human individuals. Repertoires were generated with immunoSEQ multiplex PCR, while TCRdb's copy carries only in-frame clones and drops some. The sample contains approximately 980,000 clones, less than 85% of which appear only once. The source material was memory CD4+ T cells sorted from blood. Subset denoted: CD45RA-negative fraction. Every receptor here comes from a man younger than 35 in good health.

The chain has TRBV6-5 and TRBJ1-1, with no clear D. V lost 6 bases and J lost 4, with 6 bases in between. The CDR3 is 11 amino acids. Germline CDR1 and CDR2: MNHEY and SVGAGI. The CDR3 DNA is TGTGCCAGCAGGGCGGGCACTGAAGCTTTCTTT. Translation gives CASRAGTEAFF.

The chain links TRBV5-1 to TRBJ1-3; no definite D call. The ends were cut back, 5 bases at V and 0 bases at J, with 9 bases in the middle. Germline CDR1 reads SGHRS; CDR2 reads YFSETQ. This CDR3 has 14 residues. The CDR3 here is CASRAGVSGNTIYF. Written as DNA, the CDR3 is TGCGCCAGCAGGGCCGGGGTCTCTGGAAACACCATATATTTT.

The chain carries TRBV30 and TRBJ1-1, with TRBD1 identical over 7 bases. This CDR3 is 12 amino acids long. Per germline, CDR1 GTSNPN and CDR2 SVGIG (reference sequence). Germline trimming cut 8 bases from V and 1 base from J; bases unmatched to any gene: 4. CDR3 residues: CAGHRGNTEAFF. CDR3 nucleotides: TGTGCCGGACACAGGGGGAACACTGAAGCTTTCTTT.

The V and J genes are TRBV5-4 and TRBJ2-7, with 11 bases that match TRBD2. Germline assignment: CDR1 SGHNT and CDR2 YYREEE (reference sequence). CDR3 length: 14 residues. Trimming at V came to 2 bases and at J to 6 bases, leaving 4 bases not matched to a gene. CDR3 in amino acids: CASSFSGGAREQYF. CDR3 nucleotide sequence: TGTGCCAGCAGCTTTAGCGGGGGGGCGCGCGAGCAGTACTTC.

About this clone itself: Other DNA sequences within the sample encode an identical CDR3. CDR3 nucleotides: TGTGCCAGCTCACCACAAGGAGCTGACTCACCCCTCCACTTT. Its translation: CASSPQGADSPLHF. This sequence joins TRBV18 and TRBJ1-6; no clear D. The CDR3 runs 14 residues. Germline V gene lookup returns CDR1 KGHSH and CDR2 LQKENI. V was clipped by 1 base and J by 10 bases, with 11 bases between them.

V usage is TRBV6-6 and J usage is TRBJ2-2; 9 nucleotides match TRBD1. V was clipped by 2 bases and J by 5 bases; unmatched bases: 3. Germline assignment: CDR1 MNHNY and CDR2 SVGAGI (reference sequence). The CDR3 consists of 15 residues. The CDR3 here is CASSYGTGRTGELFF. Here the CDR3 DNA reads TGTGCCAGCAGTTACGGGACAGGGAGGACCGGGGAGCTGTTTTTT.

For the CDR3, the DNA is TGTGCCAGCTCCCTCGGCCAGGGGGGTAATATGCCCCAGCATTTT. This sequence encodes CASSLGQGGNMPQHF. V gene TRBV18 combines with J gene TRBJ1-5; 7 bases fit TRBD1. Germline-derived CDR1 and CDR2 are KGHSH and LQKENI. V was pared by 6 bases and J by 9 bases, with 14 bases of the junction left unmatched. The CDR3 length is 15 residues.

The chain uses TRBV4-1 and TRBJ2-7; D call uncertain. The CDR3 consists of 14 residues. Germline CDR1 reads MGHRA; CDR2 reads YSYEKL. Between the trimmed V and J ends, which lost 7 bases and 5 bases, there was a span of 18 bases. The CDR3 loop is CASKAAPTHHEQYF. CDR3 DNA: TGCGCCAGCAAGGCGGCACCAACCCACCACGAGCAGTACTTC.